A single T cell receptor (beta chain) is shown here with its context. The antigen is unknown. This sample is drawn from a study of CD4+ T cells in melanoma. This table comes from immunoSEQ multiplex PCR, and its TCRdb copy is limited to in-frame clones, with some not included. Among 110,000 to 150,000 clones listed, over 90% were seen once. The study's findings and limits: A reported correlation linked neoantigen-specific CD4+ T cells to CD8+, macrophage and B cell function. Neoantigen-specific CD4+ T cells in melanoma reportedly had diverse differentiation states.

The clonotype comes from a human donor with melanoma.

The CDR3 DNA is TGTGCCAGCAGTGAAGCGCCTACTGGGGCCCTCAACTACGAGCAGTACTTC. It encodes CASSEAPTGALNYEQYF. The rearrangement uses TRBV2 and TRBJ2-7, with a weak D call TRBD1 (5 bases). The CDR3 extends over 17 amino acids. Germline CDR1 SNHLY, CDR2 FYNNEI. V lost 0 bases and J 3 bases, leaving 18 bases between the germline ends. Full variable domain (remainder filled in from reference TRBV2 and TRBJ2-7): EPEVTQTPSHQVTQMGQEVILRCVPISNHLYFYWYRQILGQKVEFLVSFYNNEISEKSEIFDDQFSVERPDGSNFTLKIRSTKLEDSAMYFCASSEAPTGALNYEQYFGPGTRLTVT.